This T cell receptor (beta chain) came from a study of T cells in localized non-small cell lung cancer. Note on this clone: Its target is unknown.

Study results and caveats: Longer overall survival was seen with higher T cell density measured in blood.

The V gene lost 0 bases and the J gene lost 5 bases, with 8 bases spanning the gap. The CDR3 sequence is 14 residues long. Germline CDR1 reads MNHGY; CDR2 reads SAAAGT. Assay used: immunoSEQ multiplex PCR; TCRdb lists only in-frame clones, some missing. The data show roughly 3,900 clones, with about 38% seen just once and approximately 5.7% held by the top ten. Specimen: lung tumor tissue, collected before any cancer treatment. This sequence originates from a woman aged 35-75 years with stage I lung adenocarcinoma. The chain recombines TRBV6-8 with TRBJ2-1, with D perhaps TRBD1 (5 bases). As DNA, the CDR3 is TGTGCCAGCAGTTACTCGAGACAGAACAATGAGCAGTTCTTC. Translating it yields CASSYSRQNNEQFF.